These 6 T cell receptor beta chains share one sample of origin, sequenced in a study of blood T cells in healthy people across ages. Through a sample-barcoded 5' primer and a J-beta primer mix, a second PCR was run for roughly 6 to 12 cycles. One entry per CDR3 protein, called by TCRdb with MiXCR from the 5' RACE reads. This table has 1,800,000 or so distinct CDR3 sequences, roughly 43% appearing once. Sequenced material: blood. The receptors were gathered from a human donor in good health.

Worth noting for this clonotype: The junction and the germline gene differ at one end; a read error may be behind it. V is TRBV27 and J is TRBJ2-7, with TRBD2 identical over 9 bases. Germline V gives CDR1 MNHEY, CDR2 SMNVEV (reference sequence). The CDR3 is 14 residues long. The CDR3 bases are TGTGTCAGCAGCGAGCGGGGGGTCAACTACGAGCAGTACTTC. Its protein is CVSSERGVNYEQYF.

This sequence joins TRBV18 and TRBJ1-2, with TRBD1 matching 7 bases. Trimming removed 3 bases from V and 3 bases from J; junction bases left unmatched: 10. Germline CDR1 KGHSH, CDR2 LQKENI. There are 16 residues in the CDR3. The CDR3: CASSPAATGSYYGYTF. CDR3 nucleotide sequence: TGTGCCAGCTCACCGGCCGCGACAGGGTCTTACTATGGCTACACCTTC.

This clonotype was seen just once. The V gene is TRBV28, the J gene TRBJ2-5; no clear D. Germline V gene data show CDR1 as MDHEN and CDR2 as SYDVKM. V was pared by 7 bases and J by 2 bases, with 14 bases between. CDR3 length: 14 amino acids. The CDR3 spells CASNNQALQETQYF. The CDR3 region has the DNA TGTGCCAGCAATAACCAGGCGTTACAAGAGACCCAGTACTTC.

CDR3 region: CASRDSPGLIDEQYF. In DNA, the CDR3 is TGTGCCAGCAGAGATAGTCCAGGGTTAATTGACGAGCAGTACTTC. The chain has TRBV6-2 or TRBV6-3 and TRBJ2-4; maybe TRBD1 (5 bases). The J call may be mistaken, given a closer DNA end match to TRBJ2-7. CDR3 length equals 15 residues. CDR1 is MNHEY, CDR2 SVGEGT, per germline.

This clonotype was counted a few times. V gene TRBV29-1 combines with J gene TRBJ2-1; TRBD1 aligns across 7 bases. The CDR3 consists of 15 residues. The V gene end was trimmed by 1 base and the J gene end by 0 bases; junction bases not matched to a gene: 3. Looked up from germline, CDR1 is SQVTM and CDR2 is ANQGSEA. The DNA of the CDR3 is TGCAGCGTTGAAGCGGCAGGGGGCTCCTACAATGAGCAGTTCTTC. The encoded protein is CSVEAAGGSYNEQFF.

This clonotype turned up a few times. The rearrangement joins TRBV20-1 to TRBJ2-3; 10 bases are shared with TRBD2. Germline CDR1 and CDR2: DFQATT and SNEGSKA (reference sequence). Trimming at V came to 6 bases and at J to 5 bases, leaving 11 bases not matched to a gene. The CDR3 is made up of 15 amino acids. CDR3 nucleotides: TGCAGTGCCCACAGGTCTAGCGGGGGTGGAGATACGCAGTATTTT. It specifies CSAHRSSGGGDTQYF.